This T cell receptor beta chain was sequenced for a study of blood T cell repertoires in COVID-19. Study information: Acute and convalescent COVID-19 samples came from the United States, Italy and Spain. T cells, B-cell-depleted T cells, or PBMCs provided the cDNA or gDNA that served as material.

Per the original methods: Reference gene primer amplification gave nucleated cell count estimates. Assay: immunoSEQ multiplex PCR; the TCRdb copy retains only in-frame clones and omits some. The V and J calls and clone size come from that table; D and trimming were worked out from the DNA. The sample records around 100,000 clones, over 80% being singletons. Germline trimming cut 6 bases from V and 3 bases from J; bases unmatched to any gene: 4. Germline V lookup: CDR1 KGHSH, CDR2 LQKENI. The CDR3 runs 13 residues. The sequenced sample consisted of peripheral blood. The TCR comes from a man aged 70 or older with active or convalescent COVID-19. V gene TRBV18 combines with J gene TRBJ1-2, with 7 bases identical to TRBD1. CDR3 nucleotide sequence: TGTGCCAGCTCCGAGGGGGCCCACTATGGCTACACCTTC. The encoded protein is CASSEGAHYGYTF.